This is a list of T cell receptor beta chains from one sample in a study of kidney transplant recipient with SARS-CoV-2 infection. TCRdb ran MiXCR on the reads and lists one entry per CDR3 protein. The sample records 250,000 or so distinct CDR3 sequences, under 30% being singletons. This sample comprised a blood sample, obtained at baseline and between days 110 and 120 from a kidney transplant recipient. The receptors shown here come from a male patient aged 25-45 years who had COVID-19 and was a kidney transplant recipient. T cells may partly derive from the graft donor. CDR3s include the opening cysteine and the closing phenylalanine or tryptophan. Each record gives: J gene, clone size, V gene, D gene, CDR3 DNA, CDR3 protein. D genes are given only for firm matches. Clone sizes are given selectively: once, few, many, or a class where the clone is expanded.

>TRBJ2-3|many|TRBV6-5|TRBD1
TGTGCCAGCAGTTACTCAGCGGACAGGGGAGATACGCAGTATTTT
CASSYSADRGDTQYF
>TRBJ2-7|many|TRBV28|-
TGTGCCAGCACCCAGGGGGGAAAAATCTCCTACGAGCAGTACTTC
CASTQGGKISYEQYF
>TRBJ1-2|many|TRBV6-8|-
TGTGCCAGCAGTGGGCCAGAACGCTCTAGAAAGACCTATGGCTACACCTTC
CASSGPERSRKTYGYTF
>TRBJ1-2|many|TRBV5-1|-
TGCGCCAGCTATCAGGAATCGGTTCGAAAGACCTATGGCTACACCTTC
CASYQESVRKTYGYTF
>TRBJ2-3|few|TRBV20-1|TRBD2
TGCAGTGCTAGAGTGGGCGGGGGGGCAGATACGCAGTATTTT
CSARVGGGADTQYF
>TRBJ2-3|few|TRBV9|-
TGTGCCAGCAGCGGGATTATTCCAGATACGCAGTATTTT
CASSGIIPDTQYF
>TRBJ1-3|many|TRBV6-6|-
TGTGCCAGCAGTTACTCTGGGGGTGGAAACACCATATATTTT
CASSYSGGGNTIYF
>TRBJ2-3|few|TRBV5-6|TRBD2
TGTGCCAGCAGCTTGATGACTAGCCCCACAGATACGCAGTATTTT
CASSLMTSPTDTQYF
>TRBJ2-7|-|TRBV5-6|TRBD2
TGTGCCAGCAGCCCGAGGCTAGCGGTTGGGTCCTCCTACGAGCAGTACTTC
CASSPRLAVGSSYEQYF
>TRBJ2-1|many|TRBV11-2|-
TGTGCCAGCAGCTTAGGCGGACTAAACCCCTCCTACAATGAGCAGTTCTTC
CASSLGGLNPSYNEQFF
>TRBJ1-1|many|TRBV3-1|-
TGTGCCAGCAGCCAAGGGTTAACTAACACTGAAGCTTTCTTT
CASSQGLTNTEAFF
>TRBJ1-2|few|TRBV19|-
TGTGCCAGTAGTGGGTTACCGACAAATCGAAAGACCTATGGCTACACCTTC
CASSGLPTNRKTYGYTF
>TRBJ1-5|-|TRBV7-9|TRBD1
TGTGCCAGCAGCCCGGGACAGGGCAATCAGCCCCGGCATTTT
CASSPGQGNQPRHF
>TRBJ1-1|few|TRBV10-3|-
TGTGCCATCAGTGAGGTAGTCTCCCGGAACACTGAAGCTTTCTTT
CAISEVVSRNTEAFF
>TRBJ2-3|many|TRBV24-1|TRBD2
TGTGCCACCAGTGATGCCCGGACTAGAACAGATACGCAGTATTTT
CATSDARTRTDTQYF
>TRBJ2-3|-|TRBV11-2|TRBD2
TGTACCAGCAGCTCCCGATTTAGCGGGAGCGGCCTAACAGATACGCAGTATTTT
CTSSSRFSGSGLTDTQYF
>TRBJ1-2|many|TRBV9|TRBD1
TGTGCCAGCAGCGAGGGATCGGGACAGGGAAATGGCTACACCTTC
CASSEGSGQGNGYTF
>TRBJ1-1|many|TRBV3-1|-
TGTGCCAGCAGCCAAGGAGTGTACACTGAAGCTTTCTTT
CASSQGVYTEAFF
>TRBJ2-7|many|TRBV5-1|-
TGCGCCAGCAGCTTGGAATCCTACGAGCAGTACTTC
CASSLESYEQYF
>TRBJ2-2|many|TRBV4-1|TRBD2
TGCGCCAGCAGCCACATAGCGGGAGGATCTACCGGGGAGCTGTTTTTT
CASSHIAGGSTGELFF
>TRBJ2-1|many|TRBV29-1|TRBD2
TGCAGCGTTGAAGGTAGCGGGGAGGGCCATGAGCAGTTCTTC
CSVEGSGEGHEQFF
>TRBJ2-7|many|TRBV9|-
TGTGCCAGCAGCGTCGGGGTTGCCTACGAGCAGTACTTC
CASSVGVAYEQYF
>TRBJ2-6|many|TRBV6-5|-
TGTGCCAGCAGTTACTCTCGGTCCTCTGGGGCCAACGTCCTGACTTTC
CASSYSRSSGANVLTF
>TRBJ2-7|many|TRBV28|-
TGTGCCAGCAGTTCACAAACCGGGGGACGCAACGAGCAGTACTTC
CASSSQTGGRNEQYF
>TRBJ1-4|many|TRBV7-8|-
TGTGCCAGCAGCCAGATGTTGGGGCTGGGTAATGAAAAACTGTTTTTT
CASSQMLGLGNEKLFF
>TRBJ2-2|many|TRBV19|-
TGTGCCAGTAGCCCGAGATTTTCGAACACCGGGGAGCTGTTTTTT
CASSPRFSNTGELFF
>TRBJ1-2|many|TRBV7-9|-
TGTGCCAGCAGCCGTATGAAATACCATGGAAAGACCTATGGCTACACCTTC
CASSRMKYHGKTYGYTF
>TRBJ1-2|many|TRBV7-2|-
TGTGCCAGCAGCCCGGGACGGCGTAGTTGGGATGGCTACACCTTC
CASSPGRRSWDGYTF
>TRBJ1-1|many|TRBV3-1|-
TGTGCCAGCAGCCATCAGTGTCCCATTTCAATTCGCACTGAAGCTTTCTTT
CASSHQCPISIRTEAFF
>TRBJ2-5|many|TRBV6-5|TRBD1
TGTGCCAGCAGCCAGGCACAGGGGGAACAAGAGACCCAGTACTTC
CASSQAQGEQETQYF
>TRBJ2-7|few|TRBV19|TRBD1
TGTGCCAGTAGTATGTGGGACAGGGGCTACGAGCAGTACTTC
CASSMWDRGYEQYF
>TRBJ2-1|-|TRBV3-1|-
TGCGCCAACAGCCAAGAAGGAGGGAGAGTCCCCTACAATGAGCAGTTCTTC
CANSQEGGRVPYNEQFF
>TRBJ2-7|many|TRBV7-2|-
TGTGCCAGCAGCTATTTTGGCTACGAGCAGTACTTC
CASSYFGYEQYF
>TRBJ1-2|many|TRBV11-1|-
TGTGCCAGCAGCAATGATACTAAGGCTGGAAAGACCTATGGCTACACCTTC
CASSNDTKAGKTYGYTF
>TRBJ2-2|many|TRBV3-1|-
TGTGCCAGCAGCCTGGCAAGTCCCATTTCAGGCTTGACCGGGGAGCTGTTTTTT
CASSLASPISGLTGELFF
>TRBJ1-5|many|TRBV12-3/TRBV12-4|-
TGTGCCAGCAGTTTAGCCGTTAGTAATCAGCCCCAGCATTTT
CASSLAVSNQPQHF
>TRBJ1-2|many|TRBV12-2|-
TGTGCAAGTCGCGGCATAAAGACTCCACGAAAGACCTATGGCTACACCTTC
CASRGIKTPRKTYGYTF
>TRBJ2-5|few|TRBV5-4|-
TGTGCCAGCAGCGCAACTCGACAGGCCGTAACGACCCAGTACTTC
CASSATRQAVTTQYF
>TRBJ2-7|many|TRBV30|-
TGTGCCTGGCCCGGGACGGTCTCCTACGAGCAGTACTTC
CAWPGTVSYEQYF
>TRBJ2-1|few|TRBV29-1|-
TGCAGCGTTGATCAGCGGGTAACGTCCTACAATGAGCAGTTCTTC
CSVDQRVTSYNEQFF
>TRBJ1-5|many|TRBV12-3/TRBV12-4|-
TGTGCCAGCAGTTCCGAGAATCAGCCCCAGCATTTT
CASSSENQPQHF
>TRBJ2-5|-|TRBV30|-
TGTGCCTGGAGTGTACCCAGATCTGATAACCAAGAGACCCAGTACTTC
CAWSVPRSDNQETQYF
>TRBJ1-1|-|TRBV7-3|TRBD1
TGTGCCAGCAGCTTCCTACGACAGGGTAGAAACACTGAAGCTTTCTTT
CASSFLRQGRNTEAFF
>TRBJ1-2|-|TRBV15|-
TGTGCCACCAGCGTCGTGGGAAGGTGTGGAGAGACCTATGGCTACACCTTC
CATSVVGRCGETYGYTF
>TRBJ2-1|many|TRBV18|-
TGTGCCAGCTCACCACCAGGGGACGATGAGCAGTTCTTC
CASSPPGDDEQFF
>TRBJ2-4|once|TRBV29-1|-
TGCAGCGTGGAGCGTCAAGGGCGGTTCTTC
CSVERQGRFF
>TRBJ1-5|many|TRBV11-2|TRBD1
TGTGCCAGCAGCGGCGGGACAGGGGTTAATCAGCCCCAGCATTTT
CASSGGTGVNQPQHF
>TRBJ1-1|many|TRBV30|-
TGTGCCTCCCATGGTGGGGGACACATGAACACTGAAGCTTTCTTT
CASHGGGHMNTEAFF
>TRBJ1-2|many|TRBV3-1|-
TGTGCCAGCAGCCCGCTAACCACCCTTCGAAAGACCTATGGCTACACCTTC
CASSPLTTLRKTYGYTF
>TRBJ1-2|-|TRBV5-1|-
TGCGCCAGCGTTATAAGATCGGTTCGAAAGGCCTATGGCTACACCTTC
CASVIRSVRKAYGYTF
>TRBJ2-3|few|TRBV28|-
TGTGCCAGCAGTTTATCCACCCCCAGGGGTAGCACAGATACGCAGTATTTT
CASSLSTPRGSTDTQYF
>TRBJ2-3|-|TRBV12-3/TRBV12-4|-
TGTGCCAGCAGTTTCTTACAGGTCTCCACAGATACGCAGTATTTT
CASSFLQVSTDTQYF
>TRBJ1-2|many|TRBV6-5|-
TGTGCCAGCAGTGTTAAAACAGGTGGGAGAAAGACCTATGGCTACACCTTC
CASSVKTGGRKTYGYTF
>TRBJ1-6|-|TRBV6-5|TRBD1
TGTGCTTCTAGGACCGGACAGGGCGATAATTCACCCCTCCACTTT
CASRTGQGDNSPLHF
>TRBJ1-6|many|TRBV7-6|-
TGTGCCAGCAGTCGTAGGAATTCACCCCTCCACTTT
CASSRRNSPLHF
>TRBJ1-5|many|TRBV24-1|TRBD1
TGTGCCACCAGTGATCAGGACAGGCCAGGGGATCAGCCCCAGCATTTT
CATSDQDRPGDQPQHF
>TRBJ1-2|many|TRBV12-2|-
TGTGCAAGTCGCGAAGGTCTGACTCCACGAAAGACCTATGGCTACACCTTC
CASREGLTPRKTYGYTF
>TRBJ2-7|few|TRBV18|-
TGTGCCAGCTCAGCCTCCGGGCCCGCCTACGAGCAGTACTTC
CASSASGPAYEQYF